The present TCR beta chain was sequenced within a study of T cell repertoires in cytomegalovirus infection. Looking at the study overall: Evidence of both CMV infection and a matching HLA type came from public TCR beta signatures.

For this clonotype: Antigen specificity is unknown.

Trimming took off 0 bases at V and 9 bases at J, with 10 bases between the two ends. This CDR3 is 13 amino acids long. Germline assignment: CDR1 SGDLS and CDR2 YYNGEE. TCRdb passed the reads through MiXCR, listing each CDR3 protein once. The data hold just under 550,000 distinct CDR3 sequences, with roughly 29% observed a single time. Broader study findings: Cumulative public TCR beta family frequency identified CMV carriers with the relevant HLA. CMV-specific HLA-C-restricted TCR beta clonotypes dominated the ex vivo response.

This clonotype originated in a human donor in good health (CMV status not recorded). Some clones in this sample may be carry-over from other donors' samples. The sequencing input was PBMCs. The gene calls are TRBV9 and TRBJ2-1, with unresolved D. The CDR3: CASSVGQASEQFF. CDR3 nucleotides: TGTGCCAGCAGCGTAGGGCAGGCCTCTGAGCAGTTCTTC.